A single sample is the source of the 20 T cell receptor beta chains below, sequenced in a study of shared clonotypes between healthy human individuals. Sequenced by immunoSEQ multiplex PCR; TCRdb stores in-frame clones only, minus some. The data contain approximately 720,000 clones, about 78% of them singletons. Sequenced material: memory CD4+ T cells sorted from blood. Specified subset: CD45RA-negative fraction. The receptors originated from a woman younger than 45 in good health.

The rearrangement links TRBV29-1 to TRBJ2-1; tentatively, D is TRBD1 (6 bases). This CDR3 contains 12 residues. Germline loops: CDR1 SQVTM, CDR2 ANQGSEA. The V end was cut by 8 bases, the J end by 9 bases, with 17 bases between. The CDR3 reads CSIYLQGSEQFF. The CDR3 DNA reads as TGCAGCATCTACTTACAGGGTTCTGAGCAGTTCTTC.

The gene calls are TRBV19 and TRBJ2-1; 11 nucleotides line up with TRBD2. J was trimmed by 3 bases and V by 5 bases; bases with no gene match: 9. The CDR3 covers 17 residues. Germline values: CDR1 LNHDA, CDR2 SQIVND (reference sequence). CDR3 in amino acids: CASSRSGRALNYNEQFF. The CDR3 DNA follows: TGTGCCAGTAGTCGTAGCGGGAGGGCCCTTAACTACAATGAGCAGTTCTTC.

The chain joins TRBV10-3 to TRBJ2-7; D is unresolved. V was trimmed by 2 bases and J by 0 bases, leaving 11 bases between them. The CDR3 has 15 residues. Per germline, CDR1 ENHRY and CDR2 SYGVKD. CDR3 amino acids: CAISEANWGSYEQYF. DNA for the CDR3: TGTGCCATCAGTGAGGCAAACTGGGGCTCCTACGAGCAGTACTTC.

This clone was picked up one time. The chain couples TRBV2 to TRBJ2-7; TRBD2 agrees at 7 bases. Germline-derived CDR1 and CDR2 are SNHLY and FYNNEI. V trimming: 7 bases; J trimming: 6 bases; junction bases outside the gene matches: 12. The CDR3 is made up of 14 amino acids. The CDR3 DNA sequence: TGTGCCAGCACTCCCGGTCGGGAGGTAGGCGAGCAGTACTTC. Encoded protein: CASTPGREVGEQYF. The full variable domain, in which reference TRBV2 and TRBJ2-7 provide the parts outside the CDR3, is EPEVTQTPSHQVTQMGQEVILRCVPISNHLYFYWYRQILGQKVEFLVSFYNNEISEKSEIFDDQFSVERPDGSNFTLKIRSTKLEDSAMYFCASTPGREVGEQYFGPGTRLTVT.

The chain joins TRBV9 to TRBJ2-7, with TRBD2 identical over 15 bases. The V gene's germline CDR1 is SGDLS and CDR2 YYNGEE. The CDR3 covers 16 residues. The trim removed 6 bases at V and 2 bases at J, leaving 6 bases unmatched. CDR3 loop: CASMGLAGGTTYEQYF. The CDR3 DNA follows: TGTGCCAGCATGGGACTAGCGGGAGGAACCACCTACGAGCAGTACTTC.

The J gene is TRBJ2-1, the V gene TRBV4-1, with 10 bases matching TRBD2. Germline trimming cut 2 bases from V and 4 bases from J; bases unmatched to any gene: 14. Germline loops: CDR1 MGHRA, CDR2 YSYEKL. The CDR3 is made up of 19 amino acids. The CDR3 nucleotides read TGCGCCAGCAGCCAACATCTAGCGGGAGAGACCCCCGTGTACAATGAGCAGTTCTTC. Encoded protein: CASSQHLAGETPVYNEQFF.

This clone was recorded only once. The J gene is TRBJ1-1, the V gene TRBV28; TRBD1 matches 7 bases. From germline, CDR1 is MDHEN and CDR2 SYDVKM. V shed 6 bases, J shed 2 bases, and the junction held 9 bases outside the gene matches. The CDR3 runs to 15 residues. CDR3 amino acids: CASRAETGRNTEAFF. The CDR3 nucleotides are TGTGCCAGCAGGGCGGAGACAGGGAGAAACACTGAAGCTTTCTTT.

About this clone: This same CDR3 is encoded by further DNA sequences in the sample. The gene calls are TRBV18 and TRBJ1-1; D call uncertain. Germline CDR1 KGHSH, CDR2 LQKENI. Trimming removed 0 bases from V and 0 bases from J, with 8 bases in between. The CDR3 consists of 15 residues. The CDR3 here is CASSPPYSMNTEAFF. The CDR3 nucleotides read TGTGCCAGCTCACCACCTTACAGTATGAACACTGAAGCTTTCTTT.

The J gene is TRBJ2-7, the V gene TRBV15; no definite D call. The V gene lost 1 base and the J gene lost 0 bases, with 16 bases spanning the gap. Germline values: CDR1 LNHNV, CDR2 YYDKDF (reference sequence). The CDR3 length is 17 residues. In nucleotides, the CDR3 is TGTGCCACCAGCAGAGGAACGGGCGGAACCAACTCCTACGAGCAGTACTTC. Translation: CATSRGTGGTNSYEQYF.

The chain links TRBV5-1 to TRBJ2-1, with 10 bases fitting TRBD2. V shed 0 bases and J 3 bases; nucleotides not matched to a gene: 3. The CDR3 covers 16 residues. In germline, CDR1 is SGHRS, CDR2 YFSETQ. The CDR3 DNA sequence: TGCGCCAGCAGCTTGGTAGCTAGCGGGGGCTACAATGAGCAGTTCTTC. This sequence encodes CASSLVASGGYNEQFF. Filled out from reference TRBV5-1 and TRBJ2-1, the complete variable domain reads KAGVTQTPRYLIKTRGQQVTLSCSPISGHRSVSWYQQTPGQGLQFLFEYFSETQRNKGNFPGRFSGRQFSNSRSEMNVSTLELGDSALYLCASSLVASGGYNEQFFGPGTRLTVL.

The chain joins TRBV30 to TRBJ2-7; 13 bases match TRBD2. Unmatched junction bases numbered 9, after V lost 3 bases and J lost 7 bases. Looked up from germline, CDR1 is GTSNPN and CDR2 is SVGIG (reference sequence). This CDR3 is built from 15 residues. CDR3: CAWRLAGGAYLEQYF. The CDR3 bases are TGTGCCTGGAGACTAGCGGGGGGGGCTTACCTGGAGCAGTACTTC.

J is TRBJ2-3 and V is TRBV11-2; 10 bases fit TRBD2. Germline V gene data show CDR1 as SGHAT and CDR2 as FQNNGV. The CDR3 is 18 residues long. The ends lost 1 base at V and 4 bases at J; junction bases unmatched: 11. Written as DNA, the CDR3 is TGTGCCAGCAGCTTAGGCGGTTTTAGCGGGAGGTTAGCAGATACGCAGTATTTT. Protein sequence: CASSLGGFSGRLADTQYF.

The chain recombines TRBV11-2 with TRBJ2-7, with TRBD2 identical over 8 bases. After removal of 5 bases from V and 0 bases from J, the junction contained 15 bases not matched to a gene. Germline V gene lookup returns CDR1 SGHAT and CDR2 FQNNGV. This CDR3 spans 18 amino acids. Written as DNA, the CDR3 is TGTGCCAGCAGCCTCAAGTCGCGGGGACTAGTTTTCTCCTACGAGCAGTACTTC. Encoded protein: CASSLKSRGLVFSYEQYF.

The V call is TRBV5-4, the J call TRBJ2-5, with D perhaps TRBD1 or TRBD2 (5 bases each). The CDR3 consists of 14 residues. V was trimmed by 3 bases and J by 2 bases, leaving 11 bases between them. The germline gives CDR1 SGHNT, CDR2 YYREEE (reference sequence). Here the CDR3 DNA reads TGTGCCAGCAGCTCTGGGACGGAACAAGAGACCCAGTACTTC. Protein product: CASSSGTEQETQYF.

The chain carries TRBV19 and TRBJ1-5; 12 bases line up with TRBD1. After removal of 5 bases from V and 7 bases from J, the junction contained 6 bases not matched to a gene. CDR1 and CDR2 (germline): LNHDA, SQIVND (reference sequence). This CDR3 contains 15 residues. In DNA, the CDR3 is TGTGCCAGTAGTCTTCGGGACAGGGGGCTCCAGCCCCAGCATTTT. Its translation is CASSLRDRGLQPQHF.

This clone was counted only a few times. The genes are TRBV11-2 and TRBJ2-3, with 7 bases aligning to TRBD2. After removal of 6 bases from V and 0 bases from J, the junction contained 6 bases not matched to a gene. Germline loops: CDR1 SGHAT, CDR2 FQNNGV. The CDR3 sequence is 15 residues long. CDR3 nucleotide sequence: TGTGCCAGCAGGGACCTAGCGGCTAGCACAGATACGCAGTATTTT. The encoded protein is CASRDLAASTDTQYF. Based on the CDR3 plus reference TRBV11-2 and TRBJ2-3, the full variable domain is EAGVAQSPRYKIIEKRQSVAFWCNPISGHATLYWYQQILGQGPKLLIQFQNNGVVDDSQLPKDRFSAERLKGVDSTLKIQPAKLEDSAVYLCASRDLAASTDTQYFGPGTRLTVL.

The chain uses TRBV7-6 and TRBJ2-7, with D tentatively TRBD2 (6 bases). V lost 5 bases and J lost 0, with 14 bases in between. Germline-derived CDR1 and CDR2 are SGHVS and FNYEAQ. CDR3 size: 15 residues. CDR3 DNA: TGTGCCAGCAGCGGAGGGCTGGGGAGCTCCTACGAGCAGTACTTC. This translates into CASSGGLGSSYEQYF.

The CDR3 sequence is CASSETSGLEQYF. The CDR3 DNA reads as TGTGCCAGCAGTGAAACCTCGGGACTCGAGCAGTACTTC. This chain uses TRBV6-1 with TRBJ2-7; possible D gene TRBD2, 6 bases. This CDR3 contains 13 residues. Germline lookup yields CDR1 MNHNS and CDR2 SASEGT. V shed 2 bases and J shed 6 bases, with 11 bases lying between them.

In the case of this clone: Other DNA sequences within the sample encode an identical CDR3. The rearrangement joins TRBV2 to TRBJ2-3; maybe TRBD1 (6 bases). Germline values: CDR1 SNHLY, CDR2 FYNNEI. This CDR3 spans 13 amino acids. Trimming cost V 9 bases and J 1 base, with 11 bases left between them. The CDR3 is CASTGSRTDTQYF. DNA of the CDR3: TGTGCCAGTACAGGGTCTCGCACAGATACGCAGTATTTT.

Comment on this clone: This may be a read error, as it is one base from a much larger clone. Other DNA sequences in this specimen translate into the identical CDR3. V usage is TRBV11-2 and J usage is TRBJ2-5; D unresolved. Germline V gives CDR1 SGHAT, CDR2 FQNNGV. Trimming took 5 bases from V and 1 from J, leaving 2 bases between them. The CDR3 covers 11 residues. This CDR3 is CASSLQETQYF. The CDR3 bases are TGTGCCAGCAGCCTCCAAGAGACCCAGTACTTC.